The sample holds a few counts of the clone carrying this T cell receptor beta chain. Its antigen is as yet unknown. This specimen comes from a study of post-analysis software for immune sequencing data. Unique molecular identifiers featured in each of the TCR beta cDNA libraries. TCRdb ran MiXCR on the PCR reads and lists one entry per CDR3 protein. Here the sample spans about 770,000 distinct CDR3 sequences, roughly 46% being singletons. CDR1 and CDR2 (germline): MNHEY, SVGEGT. The CDR3 covers 11 residues. V lost 4 bases and J lost 13, with 11 bases in between. Study results and limitations: In multiple sclerosis, normalized Chao1 diversity was significantly below that of controls. TRBV segments more frequent in patients than in controls numbered several and included TRBV5-6, TRBV5-1 and TRBV20-1.

The rearrangement uses TRBV6-2 or TRBV6-3 and TRBJ2-4; no reliable D call. Sequencing was performed on blood. The TCR was taken from a girl between 10 and 17 years old with multiple sclerosis. The CDR3 here is CASSSADPQYF. The CDR3 nucleotides are TGTGCCAGCAGTTCCGCAGACCCCCAGTACTTC.